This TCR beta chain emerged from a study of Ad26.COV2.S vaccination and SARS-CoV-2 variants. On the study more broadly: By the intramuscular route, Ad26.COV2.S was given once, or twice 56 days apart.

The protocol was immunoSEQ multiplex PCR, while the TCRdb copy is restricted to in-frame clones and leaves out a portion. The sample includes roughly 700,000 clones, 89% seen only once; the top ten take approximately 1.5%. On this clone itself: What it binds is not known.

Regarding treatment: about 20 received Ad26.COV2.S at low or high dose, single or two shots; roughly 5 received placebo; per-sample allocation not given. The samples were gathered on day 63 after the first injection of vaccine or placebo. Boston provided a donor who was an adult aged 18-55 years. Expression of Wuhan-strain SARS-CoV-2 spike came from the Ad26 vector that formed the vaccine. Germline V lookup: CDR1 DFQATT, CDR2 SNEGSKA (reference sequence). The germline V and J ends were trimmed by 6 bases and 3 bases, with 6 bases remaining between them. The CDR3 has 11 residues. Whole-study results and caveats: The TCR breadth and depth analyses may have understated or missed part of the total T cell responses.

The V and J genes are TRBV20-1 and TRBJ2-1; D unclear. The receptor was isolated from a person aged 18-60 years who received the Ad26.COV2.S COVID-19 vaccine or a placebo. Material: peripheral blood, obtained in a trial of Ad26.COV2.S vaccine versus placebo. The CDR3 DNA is TGCAGTGCCAGTCTCTACAATGAGCAGTTCTTC. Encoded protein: CSASLYNEQFF.